The clone carrying this T cell receptor (beta chain) was recorded at least ten times. The data stem from a study of early T cells in non-severe SARS-CoV-2 infection. The V segment lost 2 bases and the J segment 2 bases; nucleotides outside the gene matches: 3. The CDR3 sequence is 16 residues long. Germline V CDR1 and CDR2: MGHRA, YSYEKL. Each CDR3 protein is one row after TCRdb ran MiXCR on the 5' RACE reads. Of approximately 84,000 distinct CDR3 sequences listed, approximately 13% are singletons. The source is an adult who was a healthcare worker with PCR-confirmed SARS-CoV-2 infection or an uninfected control (not recorded which). The rearrangement links TRBV4-1 to TRBJ2-2, with 9 positions matching TRBD1. The sample taken for sequencing was whole blood. CDR3 region: CASSQPTGGNTGELFF. In nucleotides, the CDR3 is TGCGCCAGCAGCCAACCGACAGGGGGAAACACCGGGGAGCTGTTTTTT.